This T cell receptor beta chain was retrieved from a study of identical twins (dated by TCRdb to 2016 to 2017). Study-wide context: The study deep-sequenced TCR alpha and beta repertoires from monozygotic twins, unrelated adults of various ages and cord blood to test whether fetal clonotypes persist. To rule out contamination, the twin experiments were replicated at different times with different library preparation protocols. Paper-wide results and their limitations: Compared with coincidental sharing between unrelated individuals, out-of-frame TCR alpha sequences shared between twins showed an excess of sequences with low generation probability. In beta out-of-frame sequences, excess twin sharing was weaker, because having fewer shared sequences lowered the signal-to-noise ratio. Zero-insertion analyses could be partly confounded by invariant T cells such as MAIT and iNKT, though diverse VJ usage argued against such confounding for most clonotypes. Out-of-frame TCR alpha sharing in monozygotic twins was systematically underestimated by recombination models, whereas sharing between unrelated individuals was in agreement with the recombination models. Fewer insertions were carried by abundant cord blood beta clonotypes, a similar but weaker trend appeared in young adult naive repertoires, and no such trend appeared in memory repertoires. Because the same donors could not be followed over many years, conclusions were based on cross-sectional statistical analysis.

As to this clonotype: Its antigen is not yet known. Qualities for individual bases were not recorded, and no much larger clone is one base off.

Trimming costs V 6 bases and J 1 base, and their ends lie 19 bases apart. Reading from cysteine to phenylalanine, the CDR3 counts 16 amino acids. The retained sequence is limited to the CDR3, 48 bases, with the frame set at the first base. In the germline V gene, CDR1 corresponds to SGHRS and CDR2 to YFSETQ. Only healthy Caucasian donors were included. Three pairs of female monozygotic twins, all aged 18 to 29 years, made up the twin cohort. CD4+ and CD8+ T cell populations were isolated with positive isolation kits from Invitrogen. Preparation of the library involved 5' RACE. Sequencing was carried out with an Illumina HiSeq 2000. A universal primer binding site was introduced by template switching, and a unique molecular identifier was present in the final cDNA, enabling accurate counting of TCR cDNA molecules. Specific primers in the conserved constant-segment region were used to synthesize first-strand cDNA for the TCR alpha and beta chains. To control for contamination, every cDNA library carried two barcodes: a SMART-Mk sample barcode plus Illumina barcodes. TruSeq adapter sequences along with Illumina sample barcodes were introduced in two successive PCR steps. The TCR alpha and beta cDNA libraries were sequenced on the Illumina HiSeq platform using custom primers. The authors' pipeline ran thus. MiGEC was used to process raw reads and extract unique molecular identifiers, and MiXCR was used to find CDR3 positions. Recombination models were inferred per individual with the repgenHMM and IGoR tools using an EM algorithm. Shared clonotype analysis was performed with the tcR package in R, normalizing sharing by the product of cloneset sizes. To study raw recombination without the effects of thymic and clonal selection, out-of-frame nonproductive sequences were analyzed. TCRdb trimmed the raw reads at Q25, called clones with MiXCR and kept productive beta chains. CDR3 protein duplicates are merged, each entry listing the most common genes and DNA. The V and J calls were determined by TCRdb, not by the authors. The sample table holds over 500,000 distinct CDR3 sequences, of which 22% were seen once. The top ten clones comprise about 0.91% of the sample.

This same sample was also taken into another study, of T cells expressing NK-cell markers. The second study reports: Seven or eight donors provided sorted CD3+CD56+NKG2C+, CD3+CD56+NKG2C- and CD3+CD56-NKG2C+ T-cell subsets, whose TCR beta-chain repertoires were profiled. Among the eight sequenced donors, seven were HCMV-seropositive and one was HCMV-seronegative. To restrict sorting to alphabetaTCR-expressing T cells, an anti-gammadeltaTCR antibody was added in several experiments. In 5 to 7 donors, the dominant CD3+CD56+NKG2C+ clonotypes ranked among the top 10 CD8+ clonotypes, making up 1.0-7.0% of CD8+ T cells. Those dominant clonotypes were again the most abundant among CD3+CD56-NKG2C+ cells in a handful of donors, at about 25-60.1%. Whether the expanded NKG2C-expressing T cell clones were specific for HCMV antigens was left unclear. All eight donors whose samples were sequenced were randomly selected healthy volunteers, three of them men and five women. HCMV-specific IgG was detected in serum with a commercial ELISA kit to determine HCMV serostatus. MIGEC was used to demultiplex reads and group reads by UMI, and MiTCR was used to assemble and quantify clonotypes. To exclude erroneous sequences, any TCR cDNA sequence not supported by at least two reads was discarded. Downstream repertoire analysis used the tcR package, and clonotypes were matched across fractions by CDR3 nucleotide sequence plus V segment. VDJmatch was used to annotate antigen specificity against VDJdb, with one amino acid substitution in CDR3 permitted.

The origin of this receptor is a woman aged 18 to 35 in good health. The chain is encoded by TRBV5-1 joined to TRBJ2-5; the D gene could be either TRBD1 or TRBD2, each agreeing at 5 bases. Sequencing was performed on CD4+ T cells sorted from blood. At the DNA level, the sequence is TGCGCCAGCAAGTTGGGCCTTACGGGGCTCCAAGAGACCCAGTACTTC. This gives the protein CASKLGLTGLQETQYF.